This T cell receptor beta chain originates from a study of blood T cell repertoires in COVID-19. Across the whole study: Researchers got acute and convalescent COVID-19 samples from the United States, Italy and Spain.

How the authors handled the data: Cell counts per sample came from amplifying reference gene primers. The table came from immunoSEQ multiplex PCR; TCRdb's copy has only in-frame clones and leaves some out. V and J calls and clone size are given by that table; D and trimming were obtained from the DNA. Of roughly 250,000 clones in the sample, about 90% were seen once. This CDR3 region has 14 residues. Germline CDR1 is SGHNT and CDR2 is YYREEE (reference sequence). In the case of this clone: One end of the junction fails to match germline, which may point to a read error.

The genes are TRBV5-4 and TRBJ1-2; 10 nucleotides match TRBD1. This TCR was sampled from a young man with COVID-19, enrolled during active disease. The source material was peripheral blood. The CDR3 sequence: CASSLDRGDYGYTF. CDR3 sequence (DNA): TGTGCCAGCAGTTTGGACAGGGGGGACTATGGCTACACCTTC. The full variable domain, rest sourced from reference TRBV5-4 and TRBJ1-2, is ETGVTQSPTHLIKTRGQQVTLRCSSQSGHNTVSWYQQALGQGPQFIFQYYREEENGRGNFPPRFSGLQFPNYSSELNVNALELDDSALYLCASSLDRGDYGYTFGSGTRLTVV.